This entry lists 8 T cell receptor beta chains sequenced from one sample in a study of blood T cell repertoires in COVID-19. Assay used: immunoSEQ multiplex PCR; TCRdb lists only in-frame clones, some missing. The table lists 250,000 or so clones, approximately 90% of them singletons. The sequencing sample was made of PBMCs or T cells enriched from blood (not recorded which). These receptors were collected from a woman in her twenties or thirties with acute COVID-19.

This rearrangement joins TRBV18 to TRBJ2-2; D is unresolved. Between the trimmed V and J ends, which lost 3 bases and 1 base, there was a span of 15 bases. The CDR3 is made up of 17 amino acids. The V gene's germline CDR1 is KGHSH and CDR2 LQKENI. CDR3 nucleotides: TGTGCCAGCTCACCGCCTTTAACCCGGTTGAACACCGGGGAGCTGTTTTTT. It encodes CASSPPLTRLNTGELFF.

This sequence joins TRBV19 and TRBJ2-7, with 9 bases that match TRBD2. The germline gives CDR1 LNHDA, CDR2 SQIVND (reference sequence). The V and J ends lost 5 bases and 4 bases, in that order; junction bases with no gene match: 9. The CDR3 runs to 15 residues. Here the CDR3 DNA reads TGTGCCAGTAGTTCCTCCGGGACTAGCTTTTACGAGCAGTACTTC. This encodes CASSSSGTSFYEQYF.

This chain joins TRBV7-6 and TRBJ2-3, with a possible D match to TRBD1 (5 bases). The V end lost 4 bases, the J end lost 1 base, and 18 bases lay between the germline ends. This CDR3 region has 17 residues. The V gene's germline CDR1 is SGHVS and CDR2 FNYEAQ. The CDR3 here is CASSSLSGSGGTDTQYF. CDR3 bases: TGTGCCAGCAGCTCGCTATCAGGGTCTGGGGGCACAGATACGCAGTATTTT.

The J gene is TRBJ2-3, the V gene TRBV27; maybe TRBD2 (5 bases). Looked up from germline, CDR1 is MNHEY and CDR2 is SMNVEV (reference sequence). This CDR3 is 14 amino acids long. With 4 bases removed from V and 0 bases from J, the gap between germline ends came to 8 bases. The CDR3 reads CASSWTASTDTQYF. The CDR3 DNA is TGTGCCAGCAGTTGGACTGCTAGCACAGATACGCAGTATTTT.

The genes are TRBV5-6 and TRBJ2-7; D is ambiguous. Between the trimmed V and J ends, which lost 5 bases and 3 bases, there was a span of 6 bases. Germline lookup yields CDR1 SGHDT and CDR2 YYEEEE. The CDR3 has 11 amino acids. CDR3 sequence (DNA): TGTGCCAGCAGTTTACACTACGAGCAGTACTTC. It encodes CASSLHYEQYF.

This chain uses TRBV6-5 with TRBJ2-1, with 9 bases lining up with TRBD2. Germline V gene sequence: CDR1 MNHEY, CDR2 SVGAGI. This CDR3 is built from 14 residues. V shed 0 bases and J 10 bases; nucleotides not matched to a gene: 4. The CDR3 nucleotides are TGTGCCAGCAGTTACTCGAGGCTAGCGGGAGAGCAGTTCTTC. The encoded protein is CASSYSRLAGEQFF.

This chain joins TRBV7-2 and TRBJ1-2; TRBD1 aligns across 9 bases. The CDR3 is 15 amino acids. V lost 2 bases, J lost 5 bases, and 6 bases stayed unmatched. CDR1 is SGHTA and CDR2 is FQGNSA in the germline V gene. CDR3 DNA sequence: TGTGCCAGCAGCTTAACCGGGACAGGGACTTATGGCTACACCTTC. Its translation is CASSLTGTGTYGYTF.

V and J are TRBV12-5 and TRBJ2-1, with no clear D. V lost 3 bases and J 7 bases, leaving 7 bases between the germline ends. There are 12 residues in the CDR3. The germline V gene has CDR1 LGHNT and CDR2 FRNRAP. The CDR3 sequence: CASGFHTNEQFF. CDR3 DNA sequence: TGTGCTAGTGGTTTTCATACAAATGAGCAGTTCTTC.